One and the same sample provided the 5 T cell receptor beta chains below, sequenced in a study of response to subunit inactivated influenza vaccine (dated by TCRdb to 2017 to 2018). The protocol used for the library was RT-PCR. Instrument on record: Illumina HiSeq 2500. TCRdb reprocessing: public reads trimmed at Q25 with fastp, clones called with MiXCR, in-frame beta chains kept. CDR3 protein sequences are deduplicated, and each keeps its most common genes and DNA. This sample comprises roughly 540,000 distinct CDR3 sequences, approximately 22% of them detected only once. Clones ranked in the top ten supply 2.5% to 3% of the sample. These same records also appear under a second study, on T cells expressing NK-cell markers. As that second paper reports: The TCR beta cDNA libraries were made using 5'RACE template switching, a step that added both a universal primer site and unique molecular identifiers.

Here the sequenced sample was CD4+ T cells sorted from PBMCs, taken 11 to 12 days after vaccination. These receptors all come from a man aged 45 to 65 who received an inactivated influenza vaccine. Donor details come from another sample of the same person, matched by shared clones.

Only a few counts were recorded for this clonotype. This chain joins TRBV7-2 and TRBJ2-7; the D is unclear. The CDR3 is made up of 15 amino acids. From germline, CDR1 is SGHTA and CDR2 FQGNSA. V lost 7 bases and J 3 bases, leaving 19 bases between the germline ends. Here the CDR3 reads CASTPGRAVVYEQYF. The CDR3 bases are TGTGCCAGCACCCCCGGTCGGGCCGTAGTCTACGAGCAGTACTTC.

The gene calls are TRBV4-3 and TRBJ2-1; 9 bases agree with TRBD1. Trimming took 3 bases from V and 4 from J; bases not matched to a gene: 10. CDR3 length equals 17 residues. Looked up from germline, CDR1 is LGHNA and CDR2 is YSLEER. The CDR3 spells CASSQTYRDRAYNEQFF. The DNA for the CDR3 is TGCGCCAGCAGCCAGACCTATCGGGACAGGGCGTACAATGAGCAGTTCTTC.

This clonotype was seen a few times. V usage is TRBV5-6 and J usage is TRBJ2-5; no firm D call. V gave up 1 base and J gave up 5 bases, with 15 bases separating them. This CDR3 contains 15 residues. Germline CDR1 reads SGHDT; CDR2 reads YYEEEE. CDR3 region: CASSLLGEDSETQYF. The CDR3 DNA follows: TGTGCCAGCAGCTTGCTGGGCGAGGATTCGGAGACCCAGTACTTC.

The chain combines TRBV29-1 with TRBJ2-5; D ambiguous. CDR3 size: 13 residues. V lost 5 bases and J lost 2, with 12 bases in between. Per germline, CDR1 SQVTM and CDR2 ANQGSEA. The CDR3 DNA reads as TGCAGCGTTATGAAAGGTGGGCAAGAGACCCAGTACTTC. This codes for CSVMKGGQETQYF.

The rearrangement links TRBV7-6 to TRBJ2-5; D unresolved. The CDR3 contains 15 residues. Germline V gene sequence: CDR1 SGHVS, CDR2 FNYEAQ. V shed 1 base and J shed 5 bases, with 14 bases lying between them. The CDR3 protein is CASSLGTDSVETQYF. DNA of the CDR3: TGTGCCAGCAGCTTAGGGACGGATTCAGTTGAGACCCAGTACTTC.